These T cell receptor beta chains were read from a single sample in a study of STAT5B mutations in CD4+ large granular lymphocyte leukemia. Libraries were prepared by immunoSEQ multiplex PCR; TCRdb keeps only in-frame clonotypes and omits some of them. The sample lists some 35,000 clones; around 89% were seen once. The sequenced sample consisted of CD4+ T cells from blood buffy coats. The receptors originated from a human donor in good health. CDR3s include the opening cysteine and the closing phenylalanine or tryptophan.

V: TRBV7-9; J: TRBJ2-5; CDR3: CASSLLPGSQETQYF
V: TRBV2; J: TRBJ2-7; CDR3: CASSPTSGRAGEQYF
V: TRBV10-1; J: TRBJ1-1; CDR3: CASKSQMNTEAFF
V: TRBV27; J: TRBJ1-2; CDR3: CASSLWTGYGYTF
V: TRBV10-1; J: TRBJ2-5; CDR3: CASSDPALETQYF
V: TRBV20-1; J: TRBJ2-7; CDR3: CSLDRGNEQYF
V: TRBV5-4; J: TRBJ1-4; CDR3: CASSQVLSTNEKLFF
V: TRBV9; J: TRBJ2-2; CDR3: CASTMTGTGPGELFF
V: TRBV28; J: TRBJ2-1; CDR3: CASSARGGSRYNEQFF
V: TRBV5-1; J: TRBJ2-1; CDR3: CASSGSGVGPEQFF
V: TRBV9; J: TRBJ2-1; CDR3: CASSSRRQGDNNEQFF
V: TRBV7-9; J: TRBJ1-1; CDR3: CASSLLPGGDTEAFF
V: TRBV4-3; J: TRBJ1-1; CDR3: CASSPEGGEAFF